This T cell receptor beta chain was recovered during a study of radiotherapy plus CTLA-4 blockade in lung cancer. About the research overall: With 31% of patients having disease control, objective responses were seen in about 18%.

Libraries were prepared by immunoSEQ multiplex PCR; TCRdb keeps only in-frame clonotypes and omits some of them. The table records more than 55,000 clones, 70% to 85% of them present only once. The germline V gene has CDR1 SGHRS and CDR2 YFSETQ. Trimming left V 5 bases short and J 4 bases short, with 16 bases between. The CDR3 consists of 15 residues. Overall study results and limits: Expansion in blood of tumor-derived TCR clones was seen after radiotherapy plus ipilimumab.

Of note for this clone: No antigen is known for it.

V gene TRBV5-1 combines with J gene TRBJ1-5, with a possible D match to TRBD1 (5 bases). The TCR was taken from a human donor with non-small cell lung cancer who had a partial response to radiotherapy plus ipilimumab. This sample comprised peripheral blood, obtained from a patient treated with radiotherapy plus ipilimumab. The CDR3 coding sequence is TGCGCCAGCAGTGAAGGGACTGGTGGGAATCAGCCCCAGCATTTT. This sequence encodes CASSEGTGGNQPQHF.